This T cell receptor (beta chain) was sequenced in a study of T cells after yellow fever vaccination. UMIs and a universal primer site were added when TCR cDNA was made by 5'RACE template switching. TCRdb fed the 5' RACE reads into MiXCR, producing one record per CDR3 protein. The sample has approximately 260,000 distinct CDR3 sequences, approximately 13% seen once. As for this clonotype: No antigen is known for it.

The CDR3 loop spans 13 amino acids. V trimming: 7 bases; J trimming: 6 bases; junction bases outside the gene matches: 7. In germline, CDR1 is SGHVS, CDR2 FQNEAQ. Overall study results and limits: Although most clonotypes did not, a small share appeared in both CD4 and CD8 compartments. Repertoires sorted by FACS could include abundant clonotypes that are contaminants from the bulk population.

The genes are TRBV7-8 and TRBJ1-2, with 8 bases identical to TRBD1. The TCR comes from a young man who received the YFV17D yellow fever vaccine. Source: CD4+ T cells sorted from PBMCs, taken 45 days after the yellow fever booster vaccination. The CDR3 DNA reads TGTGCCAGCAACTATGGACAGGGTGATGGCTACACCTTC. This translates into CASNYGQGDGYTF.